Listed here are 27 T cell receptor beta chains from one sample, sequenced in a study of blood T cell repertoires in COVID-19 (dated by TCRdb to the early 2020s). Receptor amplification or capture employed the immunoSEQ multiplex PCR assay. TCRdb limited this immuneACCESS table to in-frame rearrangements with V and J called. A share of clones is missing; checked studies link under half to unresolved V genes, and the rest is unexplained. The sample table holds hundreds of thousands of clones, of which about 92% were seen once. The ten largest account for 2.6% of the sample. The sequencing input was PBMCs or T cells enriched from blood (not recorded which). These receptors all stem from a man in his fifties or sixties who had recovered from COVID-19.

The rearrangement uses TRBV28 and TRBJ1-1; D gene unclear. CDR3 length equals 14 residues. V gave up 3 bases and J gave up 1 base, with 9 bases separating them. Germline V CDR1 and CDR2: MDHEN, SYDVKM. CDR3 loop: CASSLWQSNTEAFF. As DNA, the CDR3 is TGTGCCAGCAGTTTGTGGCAGTCGAACACTGAAGCTTTCTTT.

The rearrangement uses TRBV7-9 and TRBJ2-7; D is undetermined. V was pared by 0 bases and J by 5 bases, with 8 bases between. CDR3 length: 13 residues. Per germline, CDR1 SEHNR and CDR2 FQNEAQ (reference sequence). CDR3 amino acids: CASSLALGHEQYF. As DNA, the CDR3 is TGTGCCAGCAGCTTAGCTTTGGGCCACGAGCAGTACTTC.

V is TRBV9 and J is TRBJ1-1; D ambiguous. There are 12 residues in the CDR3. Germline-derived CDR1 and CDR2 are SGDLS and YYNGEE. V lost 4 bases to trimming and J lost 14 bases, with 18 bases between them. The CDR3 region is CASSSRTDVVFF. CDR3 bases: TGTGCCAGCAGCTCAAGGACTGATGTAGTATTCTTT.

The chain couples TRBV27 to TRBJ2-1; 8 nucleotides agree with TRBD1. The germline CDR1 and CDR2 sequences are MNHEY and SMNVEV (reference sequence). Trimming cost V 10 bases and J 4 bases; bases outside gene matches: 9. The CDR3 length is 14 residues. CDR3 bases: TGTGCCACCACAAGACAGGGGAAGTACAATGAGCAGTTCTTC. Protein sequence: CATTRQGKYNEQFF.

The J gene is TRBJ1-5, the V gene TRBV27, with TRBD1 identical over 11 bases. Germline CDR1 is MNHEY and CDR2 is SMNVEV (reference sequence). With V trimmed by 0 bases and J by 7 bases, 5 bases remained unmatched. The CDR3 runs to 16 residues. The CDR3 DNA reads TGTGCCAGCAGTTTATCTTTCCGGACAGGGGGCCAGCCCCAGCATTTT. As protein: CASSLSFRTGGQPQHF.

V gene TRBV19 combines with J gene TRBJ1-2, with D hard to call. The CDR3 covers 9 residues. Trimming removed 10 bases from V and 8 bases from J, with 8 bases in between. The germline V gene encodes CDR1 LNHDA and CDR2 SQIVND (reference sequence). The CDR3 here is CATPGGYTF. The CDR3 DNA is TGTGCCACCCCCGGGGGCTACACCTTC.

V usage is TRBV25-1 and J usage is TRBJ2-5, with a tentative D call TRBD1 (5 bases). This CDR3 has 15 amino acids. Germline CDR1 reads MGHDK; CDR2 reads SYGVNS. The V end lost 2 bases, the J end lost 2 bases, and 12 bases lay between the germline ends. The CDR3 bases are TGTGCCAGCAGTGAACATTCAGGGAATCAAGAGACCCAGTACTTC. Its protein is CASSEHSGNQETQYF. Drawing the rest from reference TRBV25-1 and TRBJ2-5, the complete variable domain is EADIYQTPRYLVIGTGKKITLECSQTMGHDKMYWYQQDPGMELHLIHYSYGVNSTEKGDLSSESTVSRIRTEHFPLTLESARPSHTSQYLCASSEHSGNQETQYFGPGTRLLVL.

The chain carries TRBV4-3 and TRBJ1-3; D remains unclear. Germline V lookup: CDR1 LGHNA, CDR2 YSLEER. The CDR3 length is 16 residues. The V and J ends lost 0 bases and 0 bases respectively, with 9 bases between them. The CDR3 DNA is TGCGCCAGCAGCCAAGACGCTATACCCTCTGGAAACACCATATATTTT. Translation: CASSQDAIPSGNTIYF.

The rearrangement uses TRBV24-1 and TRBJ2-5, with a possible D match to TRBD2 (5 bases). V lost 3 bases to trimming and J lost 3 bases, with 19 bases between them. Germline V gene sequence: CDR1 KGHDR, CDR2 SFDVKD. CDR3 size: 17 residues. Here the CDR3 reads CATSDPKPGVVKETQYF. CDR3 coding DNA: TGTGCCACCAGTGATCCGAAACCCGGGGTCGTAAAAGAGACCCAGTACTTC.

The chain couples TRBV6-6 to TRBJ2-3; 9 bases align to TRBD2. CDR3 length: 16 residues. V shed 6 bases, J shed 5 bases, and the junction held 12 bases outside the gene matches. The germline V gene encodes CDR1 MNHNY and CDR2 SVGAGI (reference sequence). The CDR3 loop reads CASSPAGGGGLDTQYF. Here the CDR3 DNA reads TGTGCCAGCAGCCCAGCGGGGGGAGGAGGGTTAGATACGCAGTATTTT.

CDR3: CASSSTQTAGFNEKLFF. In DNA form, the CDR3 reads TGTGCCAGCAGCTCTACCCAAACGGCGGGGTTTAATGAAAAACTGTTTTTT. This chain uses TRBV5-5 with TRBJ1-4; no definite D call. This CDR3 has 17 residues. Germline V gives CDR1 SGHKS, CDR2 YYEKEE (reference sequence). V lost 3 bases, J lost 4 bases, and 19 bases lay in between. Filled out from reference TRBV5-5 and TRBJ1-4, the complete variable domain reads DAGVTQSPTHLIKTRGQQVTLRCSPISGHKSVSWYQQVLGQGPQFIFQYYEKEERGRGNFPDRFSARQFPNYSSELNVNALLLGDSALYLCASSSTQTAGFNEKLFFGSGTQLSVL.

This sequence joins TRBV11-2 and TRBJ1-6; D ambiguous. V was clipped by 1 base and J by 9 bases, with 16 bases between them. Germline V lookup: CDR1 SGHAT, CDR2 FQNNGV. The CDR3 contains 16 residues. The CDR3 spells CASSLVAQLTGSPLHF. The CDR3 DNA is TGTGCCAGCAGCTTAGTGGCGCAGCTCACGGGTTCACCCCTCCACTTT. The complete variable domain, with remaining parts taken from reference TRBV11-2 and TRBJ1-6, reads EAGVAQSPRYKIIEKRQSVAFWCNPISGHATLYWYQQILGQGPKLLIQFQNNGVVDDSQLPKDRFSAERLKGVDSTLKIQPAKLEDSAVYLCASSLVAQLTGSPLHFGNGTRLTVT.

This chain joins TRBV14 and TRBJ2-2; 7 bases fit TRBD1. Trimming took 6 bases from V and 4 from J; bases not matched to a gene: 20. The CDR3 is 19 residues long. CDR1 and CDR2 from the germline V gene are SGHDN and FVKESK. DNA of the CDR3: TGTGCCAGCAGTCTTCTCCGCCCGGTTCGGGACAGATTCACCGGGGAGCTGTTTTTT. Protein: CASSLLRPVRDRFTGELFF.

This clone was picked up a small number of times. The chain links TRBV11-1 to TRBJ2-3; 7 bases map to TRBD2. Germline CDR1 reads SGHAT; CDR2 reads FQDESV (reference sequence). With 5 bases clipped from V and 2 bases from J, the junction kept 7 bases outside the gene matches. This CDR3 comprises 15 residues. DNA for the CDR3: TGTGCCAGCAGCCAGCTAGCGGTTATCACAGATACGCAGTATTTT. This gives the protein CASSQLAVITDTQYF.

The rearrangement joins TRBV5-1 to TRBJ1-1; 8 bases map to TRBD1. The CDR3 is 14 amino acids. V lost 4 bases to trimming and J lost 10 bases; unmatched junction nucleotides: 12. In germline, CDR1 is SGHRS, CDR2 YFSETQ. CDR3: CASSPGQGWGGAFF. Written as DNA, the CDR3 is TGCGCCAGCAGCCCCGGACAGGGCTGGGGTGGAGCTTTCTTT.

CDR3 loop: CASSYVLTTGELFF. The CDR3 DNA follows: TGCGCCAGCAGCTATGTCCTAACCACCGGGGAGCTGTTTTTT. The rearrangement uses TRBV5-1 and TRBJ2-2; D is undetermined. From germline, CDR1 is SGHRS and CDR2 YFSETQ. V was pared by 3 bases and J by 4 bases, with 10 bases between. There are 14 residues in the CDR3. The whole variable domain, remainder taken from reference TRBV5-1 and TRBJ2-2, is KAGVTQTPRYLIKTRGQQVTLSCSPISGHRSVSWYQQTPGQGLQFLFEYFSETQRNKGNFPGRFSGRQFSNSRSEMNVSTLELGDSALYLCASSYVLTTGELFFGEGSRLTVL.

V is TRBV6-5 and J is TRBJ1-2; possibly TRBD1 for D (5 bases). Between the trimmed V and J ends, which lost 4 bases and 4 bases, there was a span of 16 bases. The CDR3 is made up of 15 amino acids. CDR1 is MNHEY and CDR2 is SVGAGI in the germline V gene. As DNA, the CDR3 is TGTGCCAGCAGTTCCCGGCAGGGACTTGGCTATGGCTACACCTTC. Protein product: CASSSRQGLGYGYTF.

The gene calls are TRBV3-1 (or the pseudogene TRBV3-2) and TRBJ2-1; a possible D gene is TRBD2 (7 bases). The V gene lost 4 bases and the J gene lost 8 bases, with 15 bases spanning the gap. The CDR3 spans 14 residues. CDR1 and CDR2 (germline): LGHDT, YNNKEL (reference sequence). The CDR3 nucleotides read TGTGCCAGCAGCCCGGTGGGGGGGGCCTATGAGCAGTTCTTC. Its translation is CASSPVGGAYEQFF.

This chain joins TRBV21-1 and TRBJ1-6; TRBD1, the table's D call, was not compared with the DNA. TRBV21-1 represents a pseudogene. This CDR3 has 14 residues. CDR3 in DNA: TGTGCCAGCAGCAAATTGACAGGGTCTTCACCCCTCCACTTT. Its translation: CASSKLTGSSPLHF.

V is TRBV5-4 and J is TRBJ2-1; possibly TRBD1 for D (6 bases). This CDR3 has 14 amino acids. V was pared by 0 bases and J by 5 bases, with 9 bases between. The V gene's germline CDR1 is SGHNT and CDR2 YYREEE (reference sequence). This CDR3 is CASSLGQVNNEQFF. CDR3 coding DNA: TGTGCCAGCAGCTTGGGACAGGTCAACAATGAGCAGTTCTTC. Supplemented by reference TRBV5-4 and TRBJ2-1, the full variable domain reads ETGVTQSPTHLIKTRGQQVTLRCSSQSGHNTVSWYQQALGQGPQFIFQYYREEENGRGNFPPRFSGLQFPNYSSELNVNALELDDSALYLCASSLGQVNNEQFFGPGTRLTVL.

This chain links TRBV9 with TRBJ1-6; no definite D call. V lost 0 bases, J lost 7 bases, and 8 bases lay in between. This CDR3 has 14 amino acids. Germline V gene lookup returns CDR1 SGDLS and CDR2 YYNGEE. This chain's CDR3 is CASSVDLENSPLHF. The CDR3 DNA follows: TGTGCCAGCAGCGTAGATCTGGAGAATTCACCCCTCCACTTT.

The V call is TRBV6-6, the J call TRBJ2-7, with TRBD2 matching 8 bases. There are 14 residues in the CDR3. Trimming at V came to 3 bases and at J to 5 bases, leaving 6 bases not matched to a gene. CDR1 is MNHNY and CDR2 is SVGAGI in the germline V gene (reference sequence). The CDR3 spells CASSYVGGAHEQYF. In nucleotides, the CDR3 is TGTGCCAGCAGTTATGTCGGGGGGGCTCACGAGCAGTACTTC.

This chain's CDR3 is CASSLGVGQINTEAFF. The CDR3 nucleotides are TGTGCCAGCAGCTTGGGCGTTGGACAGATCAACACTGAAGCTTTCTTT. The V and J genes are TRBV5-6 and TRBJ1-1; weak D call: TRBD1 (6 bases). The germline V gene has CDR1 SGHDT and CDR2 YYEEEE. The CDR3 extends over 16 amino acids. Trimming cost V 0 bases and J 2 bases, with 14 bases left between them.

V is TRBV10-2 and J is TRBJ1-6; no reliable D call. CDR1 WSHSY and CDR2 SAAADI come from the germline V gene. V was cut by 8 bases and J by 11 bases, with 7 bases left in between. CDR3 size: 10 residues. The CDR3 sequence: CASGGAPLHF. The CDR3 nucleotides are TGCGCCAGCGGCGGTGCACCCCTCCACTTT.

The V call is TRBV6-1, the J call TRBJ2-3, with TRBD1 matching 7 bases. Germline lookup yields CDR1 MNHNS and CDR2 SASEGT. With V trimmed by 1 base and J by 3 bases, 10 bases remained unmatched. CDR3 length: 17 residues. CDR3 nucleotide sequence: TGTGCCAGCAGTGAAGGGGTAGAGGACAGGTCGACAGATACGCAGTATTTT. Translation: CASSEGVEDRSTDTQYF.

This clone was recorded a few times. The chain couples TRBV27 to TRBJ1-5; D may be TRBD1 (6 bases). Between the trimmed V and J ends, which lost 2 bases and 4 bases, there was a span of 9 bases. The germline V gene has CDR1 MNHEY and CDR2 SMNVEV (reference sequence). This CDR3 is 14 amino acids long. The CDR3 nucleotides read TGTGCCAGCAGTTTAGGGGGCCGTAATCAGCCCCAGCATTTT. It encodes CASSLGGRNQPQHF.

The V call is TRBV5-1, the J call TRBJ1-3; unclear D gene. Per the germline V gene, CDR1 is SGHRS and CDR2 is YFSETQ. The CDR3 loop spans 15 amino acids. The V and J ends lost 2 bases and 2 bases respectively, with 11 bases between them. This CDR3 is CASSLRQEPGNTIYF. CDR3 sequence (DNA): TGCGCCAGCAGCTTACGCCAAGAGCCTGGAAACACCATATATTTT. The full variable domain, in which reference TRBV5-1 and TRBJ1-3 provide the parts outside the CDR3, is KAGVTQTPRYLIKTRGQQVTLSCSPISGHRSVSWYQQTPGQGLQFLFEYFSETQRNKGNFPGRFSGRQFSNSRSEMNVSTLELGDSALYLCASSLRQEPGNTIYFGEGSWLTVV.